This TCR beta chain was observed in a study of PD-1 blockade in mismatch repair-deficient tumors. The V segment lost 10 bases and the J segment 3 bases; nucleotides outside the gene matches: 17. The CDR3 extends over 18 amino acids. The V gene's germline CDR1 is SGHVS and CDR2 FNYEAQ. This clone was seen a single time. Using immunoSEQ multiplex PCR, the repertoire was profiled, and TCRdb retains in-frame clones only, with some absent. The repertoire holds 100,000 or so clones, with roughly four fifths as singletons. V usage is TRBV7-6 and J usage is TRBJ2-7, with TRBD2 matching 14 bases. The source of this sequence is an adult with mismatch repair-deficient cancer. This sample comprised peripheral blood, obtained 36 weeks after starting pembrolizumab. The CDR3 DNA is TGTGCCACGCAGAGGGGGGCCGGGACTAGCGGGAGAGTCTACGAGCAGTACTTC. Its protein is CATQRGAGTSGRVYEQYF. The full variable domain, its missing parts supplied by reference TRBV7-6 and TRBJ2-7, is GAGVSQSPRYKVTKRGQDVALRCDPISGHVSLYWYRQALGQGPEFLTYFNYEAQQDKSGLPNDRFSAERPEGSISTLTIQRTEQRDSAMYRCATQRGAGTSGRVYEQYFGPGTRLTVT.